This T cell receptor beta chain was profiled in a study of cytomegalovirus exposure and HLA in healthy donors. Study overall: Most donors, around 81% of over 350 genotyped, fell in the Caucasian-associated ancestry cluster.

13 Jbeta primers and 60 Vbeta primers were used for the PCR. Assay used: immunoSEQ multiplex PCR; TCRdb lists only in-frame clones, some missing. Among 150,000 or so clones, about 70% were seen once, and the ten largest hold more than 9%. Only a few counts were recorded for this clone. Trimming removed 7 bases from V and 6 bases from J; junction bases left unmatched: 16. Germline assignment: CDR1 SEHNR and CDR2 FQNEAQ (reference sequence). This CDR3 region has 16 residues. The clonotype originates from a man aged 30-40 years in good health and CMV-seropositive. The sample comprised PBMCs. The genes are TRBV7-9 and TRBJ2-7, with 9 bases matching TRBD1. CDR3 loop: CASNQPSDRGGFEQYF. CDR3 nucleotides: TGTGCCAGCAACCAGCCATCGGACAGGGGTGGGTTCGAGCAGTACTTC.